Each of the 27 T cell receptor beta chains below was sequenced from the same sample in a study of patients and donors after allogeneic stem cell transplantation. TCRdb fed the RT-PCR reads into MiXCR, producing one record per CDR3 protein. In the table there are roughly 960,000 distinct CDR3 sequences, 18% of which are singletons. The sequenced sample was blood, either unsorted or a sorted T cell fraction (not recorded which). The source of these receptors is a human donor who was either an allogeneic HSCT recipient or a stem cell or donor lymphocyte infusion donor (not recorded which). It is not recorded whose cells these are; they may come from a transplant donor.

This chain connects TRBV7-2 to TRBJ1-5, with D tentatively TRBD1 (5 bases). This CDR3 has 13 residues. Trimming stripped 4 bases from V and 8 bases from J, with 12 bases between. In germline, CDR1 is SGHTA, CDR2 FQGNSA. Here the CDR3 reads CASSSGTSKPQHF. As DNA, the CDR3 is TGTGCCAGCAGCTCCGGGACCTCGAAGCCCCAGCATTTT. Variable domain in full (rest from reference TRBV7-2 and TRBJ1-5): GAGVSQSPSNKVTEKGKDVELRCDPISGHTALYWYRQSLGQGLEFLIYFQGNSAPDKSGLPSDRFSAERTGGSVSTLTIQRTQQEDSAVYLCASSSGTSKPQHFGDGTRLSIL.

This clonotype turned up a few times. This chain uses TRBV12-3 or TRBV12-4 with TRBJ2-7, with 9 nucleotides matching TRBD2. This CDR3 spans 17 amino acids. V lost 0 bases, J lost 6 bases, and 12 bases stayed unmatched. CDR3 amino acids: CASSLASSGTRAREQYF. The CDR3, as DNA: TGTGCCAGCAGTTTAGCATCTAGCGGGACCCGGGCTCGCGAGCAGTACTTC.

This clonotype was counted a few times. This chain uses TRBV6-1 with TRBJ1-1, with TRBD1 matching over 8 bases. Losses at the gene ends were 5 bases for V and 7 bases for J; bases not matched to a gene: 12. Germline CDR1 reads MNHNS; CDR2 reads SASEGT. The CDR3 sequence is 15 residues long. CDR3 bases: TGTGCCAGCAGTCCATTCCTTCAGGGGGCTGTTGAAGCTTTCTTT. Protein sequence: CASSPFLQGAVEAFF.

This clonotype was seen more than once but under ten times. The gene calls are TRBV12-3 or TRBV12-4 and TRBJ2-3, with D perhaps matching TRBD1 (6 bases). CDR3 size: 15 residues. Trimming cost V 5 bases and J 4 bases, with 16 bases left between them. CDR3 DNA: TGTGCCAGCAGTCTGGACAGTCGGCGGGCAGATACGCAGTATTTT. Amino acid sequence: CASSLDSRRADTQYF.

In its sample, this clonotype was seen a few times. This chain links TRBV12-3 or TRBV12-4 with TRBJ2-1, with TRBD2 identical over 9 bases. The CDR3 spans 19 residues. V dropped 1 base and J dropped 0; count of bases not matched to a gene: 10. CDR3 sequence: CASSLGRRTSANSYNEQFF. As DNA, the CDR3 is TGTGCCAGCAGTTTAGGGCGACGGACTAGCGCCAACTCCTACAATGAGCAGTTCTTC.

The chain carries TRBV6-2 or TRBV6-3 and TRBJ2-7; weak D call: TRBD1 (6 bases). This CDR3 comprises 13 residues. The V and J ends lost 7 bases and 0 bases respectively, with 10 bases between them. Looked up from germline, CDR1 is MNHEY and CDR2 is SVGEGT. CDR3 sequence: CASIGTYSYEQYF. CDR3 DNA: TGTGCCAGCATCGGGACATACTCCTACGAGCAGTACTTC.

This rearrangement joins TRBV6-2 or TRBV6-3 to TRBJ2-1, with 9 bases fitting TRBD2. The CDR3 length is 15 residues. Germline V gene data show CDR1 as MNHEY and CDR2 as SVGEGT. The trim removed 6 bases at V and 7 bases at J, leaving 10 bases unmatched. The CDR3 sequence: CASSHRAGGLNEQFF. For the CDR3, the DNA is TGTGCCAGCAGCCACAGGGCGGGAGGGTTAAATGAGCAGTTCTTC.

As concerns this clonotype: Its ends do not fully match the called genes, so a read error is possible. The CDR3 spells CSARAWGEGRTEAFF. The CDR3 nucleotides read TGCAGTGCAAGAGCCTGGGGCGAGGGACGCACTGAAGCTTTCTTT. The V and J genes are TRBV20-1 and TRBJ1-1; possibly TRBD1 for D (5 bases). In germline, CDR1 is DFQATT, CDR2 SNEGSKA (reference sequence). The CDR3 spans 15 residues.

Only a few counts were recorded for this clonotype. The rearrangement joins TRBV11-2 to TRBJ2-1; 7 nucleotides match TRBD2. The CDR3 has 16 residues. J lost 8 bases, V lost 7 bases, and 17 bases had no gene match. Germline-derived CDR1 and CDR2 are SGHAT and FQNNGV. The CDR3 region is CASTGVKRREIYEQFF. CDR3 in DNA: TGTGCCAGCACGGGGGTAAAGCGGCGGGAGATCTATGAGCAGTTCTTC.

This CDR3 is CASVGDSKNYGYTF. The CDR3 nucleotides read TGTGCCAGCGTGGGGGATTCGAAAAACTATGGCTACACCTTC. The chain links TRBV2 to TRBJ1-2; D might be TRBD1 (5 bases). Trimming pared 8 bases from V and 2 bases from J, leaving 15 bases between. The CDR3 consists of 14 residues. Germline CDR1 and CDR2: SNHLY and FYNNEI.

The sample holds a few counts of this clonotype. CDR3 amino acids: CASSLAGHSNQPQHF. The CDR3 nucleotides read TGTGCCAGCAGCTTAGCGGGACATAGCAATCAGCCCCAGCATTTT. The gene calls are TRBV11-2 and TRBJ1-5, with D perhaps matching TRBD1 (6 bases). V was shortened by 1 base and J by 0 bases, with 7 bases between the two germline ends. From germline, CDR1 is SGHAT and CDR2 FQNNGV. The CDR3 sequence is 15 residues long.

The chain uses TRBV4-2 and TRBJ2-7; the match to TRBD1 covers 9 bases. Germline CDR1 LGHNA, CDR2 YNFKEQ. This CDR3 is 16 amino acids long. V lost 4 bases and J lost 5; bases outside the gene matches: 12. The CDR3 sequence: CASSPRSRDRDDEQYF. DNA of the CDR3: TGTGCCAGCAGCCCCCGATCCCGGGACAGGGACGACGAGCAGTACTTC.

Here the CDR3 DNA reads TGTGCCAGCAGCTTAGCGGGGTCGGGGACAGCAAATTTACGAAAACTGTTTTTT. Amino acids: CASSLAGSGTANLRKLFF. The V call is TRBV7-2, the J call TRBJ1-4, with 7 bases matching TRBD1. CDR3 size: 18 residues. With V trimmed by 0 bases and J by 10 bases, 17 bases remained unmatched. Looked up from germline, CDR1 is SGHTA and CDR2 is FQGNSA.

This clonotype was seen only a few times. The CDR3 loop reads CSARDRGDRPYEQYF. CDR3 nucleotides: TGCAGTGCTAGAGATCGCGGGGACCGACCCTACGAGCAGTACTTC. The chain combines TRBV20-1 with TRBJ2-7, with D perhaps matching TRBD2 (6 bases). Germline V gene data show CDR1 as DFQATT and CDR2 as SNEGSKA (reference sequence). The V end lost 0 bases, the J end lost 2 bases, and 14 bases lay between the germline ends. This CDR3 comprises 15 residues.

The rearrangement joins TRBV3-1 to TRBJ1-6; TRBD1 matches at 8 bases. Unmatched junction bases numbered 6, after V lost 1 base and J lost 10 bases. The CDR3 sequence is 15 residues long. Germline CDR1 is LGHDT and CDR2 is YNNKEL (reference sequence). The CDR3 region is CASSQGQGIRSPLHF. In DNA form, the CDR3 reads TGTGCCAGCAGCCAAGGACAGGGGATCAGGTCACCCCTCCACTTT. Full variable domain (outside the CDR3, taken from reference TRBV3-1 and TRBJ1-6): DTAVSQTPKYLVTQMGNDKSIKCEQNLGHDTMYWYKQDSKKFLKIMFSYNNKELIINETVPNRFSPKSPDKAHLNLHINSLELGDSAVYFCASSQGQGIRSPLHFGNGTRLTVT.

V usage is TRBV12-3 or TRBV12-4 and J usage is TRBJ2-1, with 11 bases matching TRBD2. Trimming at V came to 5 bases and at J to 8 bases, leaving 8 bases not matched to a gene. The CDR3 has 15 residues. Here the CDR3 DNA reads TGTGCCAGCAGTCCGATACTAGCGGGAGCCGATGAGCAGTTCTTC. Translating it yields CASSPILAGADEQFF.

The gene calls are TRBV12-3 or TRBV12-4 and TRBJ1-4; D not resolved. V dropped 4 bases and J dropped 8 bases, with 20 bases sitting between them. The CDR3 consists of 16 residues. The CDR3 spells CASSSRGSVIVEKLFF. CDR3 sequence (DNA): TGTGCCAGCAGTTCCCGAGGATCGGTGATAGTGGAAAAACTGTTTTTT.

The chain has TRBV9 and TRBJ2-5; the match to TRBD1 covers 11 bases. The CDR3 consists of 17 residues. CDR1 is SGDLS and CDR2 is YYNGEE in the germline V gene. V was pared by 3 bases and J by 3 bases, with 10 bases of the junction left unmatched. CDR3 coding DNA: TGTGCCAGCAGCGCCACACTCCGGGACAGGGGGAAAGAGACCCAGTACTTC. Translation gives CASSATLRDRGKETQYF.

This clonotype was found once. The CDR3 sequence is CASSANRGHEQFF. In DNA form, the CDR3 reads TGTGCCAGCAGTGCAAACAGGGGGCATGAGCAGTTCTTC. V and J are TRBV6-1 and TRBJ2-1; 9 nucleotides line up with TRBD1. The V gene's germline CDR1 is MNHNS and CDR2 SASEGT. V lost 4 bases to trimming and J lost 8 bases; unmatched junction nucleotides: 3. The CDR3 has 13 residues.

There are a few counts of this clonotype. This chain uses TRBV12-3 or TRBV12-4 with TRBJ2-7; 9 bases agree with TRBD1. The trim removed 6 bases at V and 3 bases at J, leaving 12 bases unmatched. CDR3 length: 16 amino acids. This CDR3 is CASSHTSPGQGYEQYF. CDR3 DNA sequence: TGTGCCAGCAGCCACACTTCACCGGGACAGGGCTACGAGCAGTACTTC.

This clonotype was seen ten or more times. The chain employs TRBV10-3 and TRBJ1-1, with no clear D. The V gene lost 2 bases and the J gene lost 1 base, with 5 bases spanning the gap. The CDR3 is made up of 13 amino acids. CDR1 is ENHRY and CDR2 is SYGVKD in the germline V gene. CDR3 protein: CAISERGNTEAFF. The CDR3 DNA reads as TGTGCCATCAGTGAGCGGGGGAACACTGAAGCTTTCTTT.

This clonotype has a count of ten or more. The chain employs TRBV10-3 and TRBJ1-1, with no clear D. Trimming pared 7 bases from V and 1 base from J, leaving 10 bases between. Germline V gene data show CDR1 as ENHRY and CDR2 as SYGVKD. The CDR3 is 13 residues long. CDR3 nucleotides: TGTGCCATCAAAGCACACAGGAACACTGAAGCTTTCTTT. Its translation is CAIKAHRNTEAFF.

The chain recombines TRBV7-3 with TRBJ1-6, with TRBD1 as a possible D gene (5 bases). Trimming pared 1 base from V and 10 bases from J, leaving 11 bases between. The germline V gene has CDR1 SGHTA and CDR2 FQGTGA. The CDR3 consists of 14 residues. The CDR3 coding sequence is TGTGCCAGCAGCTTAAGGGGGGTGCGATCACCCCTCCACTTT. It translates to CASSLRGVRSPLHF. The full variable domain, in which reference TRBV7-3 and TRBJ1-6 provide the parts outside the CDR3, is GAGVSQTPSNKVTEKGKYVELRCDPISGHTALYWYRQSLGQGPEFLIYFQGTGAADDSGLPNDRFFAVRPEGSVSTLKIQRTERGDSAVYLCASSLRGVRSPLHFGNGTRLTVT.

J is TRBJ2-3 and V is TRBV9; 9 bases are shared with TRBD2. Germline CDR1 is SGDLS and CDR2 is YYNGEE. Trimming removed 4 bases from V and 8 bases from J; junction bases left unmatched: 8. This CDR3 has 14 amino acids. The CDR3, as DNA: TGTGCCAGCAGCAATAGCGGGGGAGGGGGTACGCAGTATTTT. Its translation is CASSNSGGGGTQYF.

This clonotype was picked up a small number of times. The chain uses TRBV27 and TRBJ1-6; D may be TRBD1 (5 bases). CDR3 length: 15 residues. In germline, CDR1 is MNHEY, CDR2 SMNVEV (reference sequence). Trimming took 4 bases from V and 8 from J, leaving 15 bases between them. The CDR3 DNA follows: TGTGCCAGCAGTTCCTACCTTCGACAGCATTCACCCCTCCACTTT. This gives the protein CASSSYLRQHSPLHF.

The J gene is TRBJ2-1, the V gene TRBV3-1; 10 nucleotides line up with TRBD1. CDR3 length equals 16 residues. The germline CDR1 and CDR2 sequences are LGHDT and YNNKEL (reference sequence). Trimming took 3 bases from V and 4 from J; bases not matched to a gene: 6. The CDR3, as DNA: TGTGCCAGCAGCCATCGCCGGGACAGGGGATACAATGAGCAGTTCTTC. Amino acid sequence: CASSHRRDRGYNEQFF.

This clonotype has just a few counts. J is TRBJ2-1 and V is TRBV20-1; D remains ambiguous. This CDR3 contains 13 residues. V shed 3 bases and J shed 9 bases, with 15 bases lying between them. Germline V gives CDR1 DFQATT, CDR2 SNEGSKA (reference sequence). The CDR3 region is CSASARLDGEQFF. The CDR3 region has the DNA TGCAGTGCTAGTGCGCGGTTGGACGGTGAGCAGTTCTTC.